This passage covers 23 T cell receptor beta chains from one sample sequenced in a study of cytotoxic CD8 clonotypes in ibrutinib-treated CLL. The repertoire was sequenced with immunoSEQ multiplex PCR; TCRdb's copy has only in-frame clones and lacks some. The data show around 310,000 clones, about 80% seen once. The sample here was PBMCs, taken before ibrutinib treatment. The receptors come from a human donor with chronic lymphocytic leukemia.

The chain employs TRBV4-3 and TRBJ1-2; a weak D match, TRBD1 (5 bases). CDR3 length: 17 amino acids. Trimming pared 0 bases from V and 0 bases from J, leaving 14 bases between. Germline lookup yields CDR1 LGHNA and CDR2 YSLEER. The CDR3 sequence: CASSQEMALGANYGYTF. The CDR3 bases are TGCGCCAGCAGCCAAGAAATGGCTTTAGGGGCTAACTATGGCTACACCTTC.

The genes are TRBV5-4 and TRBJ2-1; 7 nucleotides agree with TRBD2. The germline CDR1 and CDR2 sequences are SGHNT and YYREEE (reference sequence). J was trimmed by 0 bases and V by 5 bases; bases with no gene match: 8. The CDR3 sequence is 16 residues long. The CDR3 DNA reads as TGTGCCAGCAGTCCAACTAGCGCCAGCTCCTACAATGAGCAGTTCTTC. This encodes CASSPTSASSYNEQFF.

J is TRBJ2-1 and V is TRBV6-5; D is uncertain. This CDR3 region has 12 residues. V shed 6 bases and J shed 5 bases, with 8 bases lying between them. CDR1 is MNHEY and CDR2 is SVGAGI in the germline V gene. The CDR3 DNA is TGTGCCAGCAGACCTAGAAACAATGAGCAGTTCTTC. Encoded protein: CASRPRNNEQFF.

The chain links TRBV14 to TRBJ2-7; D possibly corresponds to TRBD2 (6 bases). The CDR3 runs 14 residues. Germline V gene lookup returns CDR1 SGHDN and CDR2 FVKESK. Trimming took off 3 bases at V and 2 bases at J, with 11 bases between the two ends. CDR3 residues: CASSQDYPTYEQYF. The CDR3 DNA follows: TGTGCCAGCAGCCAGGACTACCCGACCTACGAGCAGTACTTC.

The chain couples TRBV27 to TRBJ2-6, with D hard to call. This CDR3 is built from 15 residues. The V end lost 8 bases, the J end lost 4 bases, and 15 bases lay between the germline ends. Germline CDR1 is MNHEY and CDR2 is SMNVEV (reference sequence). CDR3 sequence reads: CASSLFGVGANVLTF. DNA of the CDR3: TGTGCCAGCTCTCTATTTGGGGTCGGGGCCAACGTCCTGACTTTC.

V is TRBV27 and J is TRBJ2-7; D not resolved. Germline V gene sequence: CDR1 MNHEY, CDR2 SMNVEV (reference sequence). V lost 5 bases, J lost 2 bases, and 16 bases lay in between. The CDR3 sequence is 15 residues long. Written as DNA, the CDR3 is TGTGCCAGCAGTGCGAGCTCCCAGGTAACCTACGAGCAGTACTTC. Translation: CASSASSQVTYEQYF.

The chain has TRBV5-6 and TRBJ2-3, with 10 bases identical to TRBD2. Germline V gives CDR1 SGHDT, CDR2 YYEEEE. V trimming: 2 bases; J trimming: 4 bases; junction bases outside the gene matches: 7. This CDR3 contains 16 residues. CDR3 sequence: CASSFPLAGAADTQYF. CDR3 DNA: TGTGCCAGCAGCTTTCCCCTAGCGGGAGCCGCAGATACGCAGTATTTT.

The chain links TRBV28 to TRBJ2-7; TRBD1 matches 7 bases. The germline gives CDR1 MDHEN, CDR2 SYDVKM. CDR3 length: 15 amino acids. Germline trimming cut 5 bases from V and 1 base from J; bases unmatched to any gene: 8. The CDR3 loop is CASSKQSGQSYEQYF. In DNA form, the CDR3 reads TGTGCCAGCAGTAAGCAATCGGGACAGTCCTACGAGCAGTACTTC.

This chain links TRBV5-1 with TRBJ1-1; 8 bases fit TRBD1. Trimming cost V 0 bases and J 0 bases; bases outside gene matches: 7. CDR1 is SGHRS, CDR2 YFSETQ, per germline. The CDR3 contains 17 residues. Here the CDR3 DNA reads TGCGCCAGCAGCTTGGATACAGGGGGAGACTTGAACACTGAAGCTTTCTTT. Translating gives CASSLDTGGDLNTEAFF. Full variable domain (remainder filled in from reference TRBV5-1 and TRBJ1-1): KAGVTQTPRYLIKTRGQQVTLSCSPISGHRSVSWYQQTPGQGLQFLFEYFSETQRNKGNFPGRFSGRQFSNSRSEMNVSTLELGDSALYLCASSLDTGGDLNTEAFFGQGTRLTVV.

The V gene is TRBV5-1, the J gene TRBJ2-7; D is undetermined. V shed 4 bases and J shed 3 bases, with 8 bases lying between them. The CDR3 runs to 12 residues. From germline, CDR1 is SGHRS and CDR2 YFSETQ. The CDR3 spells CASSHGNYEQYF. The CDR3 DNA reads as TGCGCCAGCAGCCATGGAAACTACGAGCAGTACTTC.

This chain uses TRBV4-1 with TRBJ2-3; no clear D gene. The CDR3 totals 15 residues. The germline V gene has CDR1 MGHRA and CDR2 YSYEKL. V was trimmed by 1 base and J by 6 bases, leaving 14 bases between them. The chain's CDR3 is CASSQVITNGDTQYF. CDR3 bases: TGCGCCAGCAGCCAAGTAATCACCAACGGGGATACGCAGTATTTT.

The chain recombines TRBV9 with TRBJ1-2, with 8 nucleotides matching TRBD1. After removal of 3 bases from V and 6 bases from J, the junction contained 7 bases not matched to a gene. Germline V lookup: CDR1 SGDLS, CDR2 YYNGEE. CDR3 length equals 14 residues. The CDR3 nucleotides are TGTGCCAGCAGCGGCAGGGGGCCCAGGGATGGCTACACCTTC. Encoded protein: CASSGRGPRDGYTF.

The rearrangement joins TRBV10-3 to TRBJ2-1; 7 positions match TRBD2. CDR3 length: 13 amino acids. Germline CDR1 ENHRY, CDR2 SYGVKD. J gave up 4 bases and V 10 bases, and 7 bases lay outside the gene matches. CDR3 amino acids: CANAAGEYNEQFF. The CDR3 nucleotides read TGTGCCAACGCCGCGGGAGAGTACAATGAGCAGTTCTTC.

The CDR3 nucleotides are TGTGCCAGCAGCAAGCAGAGTTCTGGAAACACCATATATTTT. Amino acids: CASSKQSSGNTIYF. The chain carries TRBV21-1 and TRBJ1-3. TRBV21-1 is termed a pseudogene. The CDR3 contains 14 residues.

This chain joins TRBV5-1 and TRBJ2-1; a possible D gene is TRBD1 (6 bases). V lost 0 bases and J lost 8, with 18 bases in between. The CDR3 totals 16 residues. Germline V gene sequence: CDR1 SGHRS, CDR2 YFSETQ. The CDR3 protein is CASSLEHRAILHEQFF. The CDR3 DNA reads as TGCGCCAGCAGCTTGGAGCACAGGGCGATACTCCATGAGCAGTTCTTC.

V gene TRBV27 combines with J gene TRBJ1-5; D gene ambiguous. The V end lost 5 bases, the J end lost 4 bases, and 12 bases lay between the germline ends. Per germline, CDR1 MNHEY and CDR2 SMNVEV (reference sequence). The CDR3 is 14 residues long. This chain's CDR3 is CASSPLMGNQPQHF. The CDR3 coding sequence is TGTGCCAGCAGTCCACTCATGGGGAATCAGCCCCAGCATTTT.

Only a few counts were recorded for this clone. This rearrangement joins TRBV9 to TRBJ1-2; D is unclear. CDR1 and CDR2 from the germline V gene are SGDLS and YYNGEE. V lost 0 bases and J lost 2, with 8 bases in between. This CDR3 contains 14 residues. The CDR3 bases are TGTGCCAGCAGCGTAGTGCCTCCAAACTATGGCTACACCTTC. Protein: CASSVVPPNYGYTF.

CDR3 coding DNA: TGTGCCAGCAGCTCCATTGGCAGGTTGAATGAGCAGTTCTTC. This sequence encodes CASSSIGRLNEQFF. This chain joins TRBV5-6 and TRBJ2-1, with D unresolved. This CDR3 spans 14 amino acids. V lost 3 bases, J lost 7 bases, and 14 bases lay in between. CDR1 is SGHDT, CDR2 YYEEEE, per germline.

The chain carries TRBV29-1 and TRBJ2-2; possible D gene TRBD2, 5 bases. With 1 base removed from V and 5 bases from J, the gap between germline ends came to 17 bases. CDR1 is SQVTM and CDR2 is ANQGSEA in the germline V gene. The CDR3 extends over 16 amino acids. The CDR3 spells CSVEASPAGPTGELFF. The DNA for the CDR3 is TGCAGCGTTGAAGCCTCCCCGGCGGGTCCTACCGGGGAGCTGTTTTTT.

V gene TRBV5-6 combines with J gene TRBJ2-1; TRBD2 matches 9 bases. The V gene's germline CDR1 is SGHDT and CDR2 YYEEEE. This CDR3 spans 15 amino acids. Losses at the gene ends were 4 bases for V and 2 bases for J; bases not matched to a gene: 4. The CDR3 coding sequence is TGTGCCAGCAGCACCCGACTAGCGGCCTACAATGAGCAGTTCTTC. Translated, it gives CASSTRLAAYNEQFF.

CDR3: CATSRGEGSRKETQYF. In DNA, the CDR3 is TGTGCCACCAGCAGAGGGGAAGGGAGCCGTAAAGAGACCCAGTACTTC. The gene calls are TRBV15 and TRBJ2-5; D is perhaps TRBD2 (5 bases). Germline V gives CDR1 LNHNV, CDR2 YYDKDF (reference sequence). Trimming stripped 1 base from V and 3 bases from J, with 15 bases between. The CDR3 is 16 amino acids.

This clone was picked up a small number of times. This chain connects TRBV7-9 to TRBJ2-4; perhaps D is TRBD1 or TRBD2 (5 bases each). The CDR3 is made up of 16 amino acids. Trimming left V 1 base short and J 5 bases short, with 15 bases between. CDR1 and CDR2 from the germline V gene are SEHNR and FQNEAQ (reference sequence). CDR3 sequence (DNA): TGTGCCAGCAGCTTAGGTCGAGGGGAGAGGGAAAACATTCAGTACTTC. Translating it yields CASSLGRGERENIQYF. The whole variable domain, filled in from reference TRBV7-9 and TRBJ2-4, reads DTGVSQNPRHKITKRGQNVTFRCDPISEHNRLYWYRQTLGQGPEFLTYFQNEAQLEKSRLLSDRFSAERPKGSFSTLEIQRTEQGDSAMYLCASSLGRGERENIQYFGAGTRLSVL.

The CDR3 protein is CASSLVARGLDTQYF. The CDR3 DNA follows: TGTGCCAGCAGCTTAGTGGCTAGGGGGTTAGATACGCAGTATTTT. The V and J genes are TRBV7-2 and TRBJ2-3; tentatively, D is TRBD1 (6 bases). This CDR3 is 15 amino acids long. V lost 1 base, J lost 5 bases, and 13 bases lay in between. CDR1 and CDR2 (germline): SGHTA, FQGNSA.